In this sample, the clone carrying this T cell receptor (beta chain) turned up once. Its antigen is not identified. The sample originates from a study of cytomegalovirus exposure and HLA in healthy donors. General observations from the study: Some highly shared sequence variants likely arose as a pipeline artifact.

PCR primers comprised 60 Vbeta and 13 Jbeta primers. Libraries were prepared by immunoSEQ multiplex PCR; TCRdb keeps only in-frame clonotypes and omits some of them. The data show around 300,000 clones, 70% to 90% seen once. The germline V gene encodes CDR1 SGHTA and CDR2 FQGTGA. The CDR3 extends over 14 amino acids. With 5 bases removed from V and 1 base from J, the gap between germline ends came to 9 bases. This TCR was recovered from a woman younger than 35 in good health and CMV-seronegative. J is TRBJ2-1 and V is TRBV7-3; a weak D match, TRBD1 (6 bases). The material sequenced was PBMCs. The CDR3 DNA is TGTGCCAGCAGCAAGGGGACATCCTACAATGAGCAGTTCTTC. Its translation: CASSKGTSYNEQFF.